These T cell receptor beta chains were read from a single sample in a study of molecular identifiers for immune sequencing clone quantification. TCRdb reprocessed the PCR reads via MiXCR and lists one record per CDR3 protein. Of fewer than 25,000 distinct CDR3 sequences listed, under 25% are singletons. The sequencing input was naive CD8+ T cells from blood, with Jurkat cell RNA spiked in. The receptors were sampled from a human donor in good health. Some libraries in this study had Jurkat cell RNA spiked in. Each CDR3 is given with its conserved first and last residue. The D gene is left open where the match is weak. Not all rows give a size; the values are once, few, many and, for expanded clones, a class.

abundance: few; v_gene: TRBV19; d_gene: TRBD2; j_gene: TRBJ2-7; len: 14; CDR3aa: CASSMTSGAYEQYF; CDR3nt: TGTGCCAGTAGTATGACTAGCGGGGCCTACGAGCAGTACTTC
abundance: many; v_gene: TRBV7-9; d_gene: TRBD2; j_gene: TRBJ2-7; len: 16; CDR3aa: CASSSQGAGDSSEQYF; CDR3nt: TGTGCCAGCAGCTCTCAGGGAGCGGGAGATAGCAGCGAGCAGTACTTC
abundance: many; v_gene: TRBV10-3; d_gene: TRBD2; j_gene: TRBJ2-7; len: 17; CDR3aa: CAISETGLAGLSYEQYF; CDR3nt: TGTGCCATCAGTGAAACGGGACTAGCGGGACTCTCCTACGAGCAGTACTTC
abundance: -; v_gene: TRBV7-2; d_gene: -; j_gene: TRBJ2-7; len: 13; CDR3aa: CASSLTDRYEQYF; CDR3nt: TGTGCCAGCAGCTTAACTGACCGATACGAGCAGTACTTC
abundance: once; v_gene: TRBV7-9; d_gene: -; j_gene: TRBJ2-3; len: 16; CDR3aa: CASSFSAADTTDTQYF; CDR3nt: TGTGCCAGCAGCTTCTCCGCGGCGGACACCACAGATACGCAGTATTTT
abundance: -; v_gene: TRBV7-9; d_gene: -; j_gene: TRBJ1-1; len: 14; CDR3aa: CASSPEGQHTEAFF; CDR3nt: TGTGCCAGCAGCCCAGAGGGGCAGCACACTGAAGCTTTCTTT
abundance: -; v_gene: TRBV29-1; d_gene: -; j_gene: TRBJ2-1; len: 10; CDR3aa: CSASYVEQFF; CDR3nt: TGCAGCGCATCCTACGTAGAGCAGTTCTTC
abundance: many; v_gene: TRBV7-2; d_gene: TRBD2; j_gene: TRBJ2-1; len: 18; CDR3aa: CASSRTSGRAWVGNEQFF; CDR3nt: TGTGCCAGCAGCCGAACTAGCGGGAGGGCCTGGGTGGGGAATGAGCAGTTCTTC
abundance: -; v_gene: TRBV4-3; d_gene: -; j_gene: TRBJ2-5; len: 15; CDR3aa: CASSQLDRRQETQYF; CDR3nt: TGCGCCAGCAGCCAACTCGACAGGCGCCAAGAGACCCAGTACTTC
abundance: many; v_gene: TRBV7-6; d_gene: -; j_gene: TRBJ2-7; len: 13; CDR3aa: CASSLGAGDRTYF; CDR3nt: TGTGCCAGCAGCTTAGGAGCGGGGGACAGGACGTACTTC
abundance: many; v_gene: TRBV5-5; d_gene: -; j_gene: TRBJ2-7; len: 18; CDR3aa: CASSSRRDASPGDYEQYF; CDR3nt: TGTGCCAGCAGCTCTCGCCGGGACGCCTCCCCAGGGGACTACGAGCAGTACTTC
abundance: many; v_gene: TRBV13; d_gene: -; j_gene: TRBJ2-7; len: 12; CDR3aa: CASNRLGYEQYF; CDR3nt: TGTGCCAGCAACCGACTAGGGTACGAGCAGTACTTC
abundance: medium-sized; v_gene: TRBV5-1; d_gene: -; j_gene: TRBJ2-7; len: 13; CDR3aa: CASSPGLGYEQYF; CDR3nt: TGCGCCAGCAGTCCGGGGTTAGGCTACGAGCAGTACTTC
abundance: -; v_gene: TRBV20-1; d_gene: -; j_gene: TRBJ2-7; len: 14; CDR3aa: CSARDLTVSYEQYF; CDR3nt: TGCAGTGCTAGAGATCTGACGGTCTCCTACGAGCAGTACTTC
abundance: medium-sized; v_gene: TRBV6-6; d_gene: TRBD1; j_gene: TRBJ2-7; len: 14; CDR3aa: CASSLGQGLYEQYF; CDR3nt: TGTGCCAGCAGCCTGGGACAGGGACTCTACGAGCAGTACTTC
abundance: many; v_gene: TRBV7-9; d_gene: -; j_gene: TRBJ1-1; len: 12; CDR3aa: CASSTGRAEAFF; CDR3nt: TGTGCCAGCAGTACAGGTCGTGCTGAAGCTTTCTTT
abundance: -; v_gene: TRBV4-1; d_gene: TRBD1; j_gene: TRBJ1-4; len: 15; CDR3aa: CASSSRTGRGEKLFF; CDR3nt: TGCGCCAGCAGCTCCCGGACAGGGCGGGGTGAAAAACTGTTTTTT
abundance: many; v_gene: TRBV7-6; d_gene: TRBD1; j_gene: TRBJ2-2; len: 17; CDR3aa: CASSLPQGEANTGELFF; CDR3nt: TGTGCCAGCAGCTTACCCCAGGGGGAAGCGAACACCGGGGAGCTGTTTTTT
abundance: -; v_gene: TRBV11-2; d_gene: -; j_gene: TRBJ2-3; len: 15; CDR3aa: CASSWAPGGTDTQYF; CDR3nt: TGTGCCAGCAGCTGGGCCCCGGGTGGCACAGATACGCAGTATTTT
abundance: medium-sized; v_gene: TRBV29-1; d_gene: -; j_gene: TRBJ2-5; len: 15; CDR3aa: CSVWGVGSWEETQYF; CDR3nt: TGCAGCGTCTGGGGTGTCGGGAGTTGGGAAGAGACCCAGTACTTC
abundance: few; v_gene: TRBV6-6; d_gene: -; j_gene: TRBJ2-5; len: 14; CDR3aa: CASSTTRGGETQYF; CDR3nt: TGTGCCAGCAGTACAACCCGGGGCGGCGAGACCCAGTACTTC
abundance: -; v_gene: TRBV14; d_gene: TRBD1; j_gene: TRBJ2-7; len: 16; CDR3aa: CASSPWVGQGVYEQYF; CDR3nt: TGTGCCAGCAGCCCATGGGTCGGACAGGGAGTCTACGAGCAGTACTTC
abundance: -; v_gene: TRBV7-9; d_gene: -; j_gene: TRBJ2-1; len: 12; CDR3aa: CASSLGAFTGFF; CDR3nt: TGTGCCAGCAGCTTGGGGGCCTTCACAGGGTTCTTC
abundance: many; v_gene: TRBV7-6; d_gene: -; j_gene: TRBJ2-5; len: 14; CDR3aa: CASSLYGREETQYF; CDR3nt: TGTGCCAGCAGCTTATATGGCAGAGAAGAGACCCAGTACTTC
abundance: few; v_gene: TRBV20-1; d_gene: TRBD1; j_gene: TRBJ2-1; len: 13; CDR3aa: CSAKKDRGNEQFF; CDR3nt: TGCAGTGCTAAAAAGGACAGGGGTAATGAGCAGTTCTTC
abundance: many; v_gene: TRBV6-5; d_gene: -; j_gene: TRBJ1-2; len: 12; CDR3aa: CASSGLSYGYTF; CDR3nt: TGTGCCAGCTCAGGACTGAGCTATGGCTACACCTTC
abundance: medium-sized; v_gene: TRBV9; d_gene: -; j_gene: TRBJ1-2; len: 13; CDR3aa: CASSDPQLDGYTF; CDR3nt: TGTGCCAGCAGCGATCCACAGTTGGATGGCTACACCTTC
abundance: -; v_gene: TRBV20-1; d_gene: -; j_gene: TRBJ1-2; len: 13; CDR3aa: CSAEVPFGLGYTF; CDR3nt: TGCAGTGCTGAGGTCCCCTTCGGTCTTGGCTACACCTTC
abundance: many; v_gene: TRBV29-1; d_gene: -; j_gene: TRBJ2-2; len: 14; CDR3aa: CSVEDRLITGELFF; CDR3nt: TGCAGCGTTGAAGATCGACTTATCACCGGGGAGCTGTTTTTT
abundance: many; v_gene: TRBV5-5; d_gene: -; j_gene: TRBJ2-2; len: 15; CDR3aa: CASSLANIGAGELFF; CDR3nt: TGTGCCAGCAGCTTGGCCAACATCGGGGCCGGGGAGCTGTTTTTT
abundance: many; v_gene: TRBV7-6; d_gene: TRBD2; j_gene: TRBJ2-1; len: 20; CDR3aa: CASSLFALGLAGESYNEQFF; CDR3nt: TGTGCCAGCAGCTTATTCGCCCTGGGACTAGCGGGAGAGTCCTACAATGAGCAGTTCTTC
abundance: many; v_gene: TRBV7-7; d_gene: -; j_gene: TRBJ2-1; len: 15; CDR3aa: CASSLGQGPYNEQFF; CDR3nt: TGTGCTAGCAGCTTAGGCCAGGGACCATACAATGAGCAGTTCTTC
abundance: -; v_gene: TRBV4-3; d_gene: TRBD1; j_gene: TRBJ2-2; len: 17; CDR3aa: CANSLYRQGSRTGELFF; CDR3nt: TGCGCCAACAGCCTTTATCGACAGGGTAGTCGCACCGGGGAGCTGTTTTTT
abundance: few; v_gene: TRBV4-3; d_gene: -; j_gene: TRBJ2-5; len: 15; CDR3aa: CASSHGGRRQETQYF; CDR3nt: TGCGCCAGCAGCCATGGCGGCAGGAGACAAGAGACCCAGTACTTC
abundance: few; v_gene: TRBV9; d_gene: -; j_gene: TRBJ2-5; len: 17; CDR3aa: CASSVTGKGLGRETQYF; CDR3nt: TGTGCCAGCAGCGTAACGGGGAAGGGTTTGGGTCGGGAGACCCAGTACTTC
abundance: many; v_gene: TRBV20-1; d_gene: TRBD1; j_gene: TRBJ1-2; len: 13; CDR3aa: CSARWDRGDGYTF; CDR3nt: TGCAGTGCTAGATGGGACAGGGGCGATGGCTACACCTTC
abundance: once; v_gene: TRBV9; d_gene: TRBD1; j_gene: TRBJ2-7; len: 13; CDR3aa: CASSSGDSYEQYF; CDR3nt: TGTGCCAGCAGCTCAGGGGACAGCTACGAGCAGTACTTC
abundance: few; v_gene: TRBV5-6; d_gene: TRBD2; j_gene: TRBJ2-1; len: 17; CDR3aa: CASSLDKSGRTYNEQFF; CDR3nt: TGTGCCAGCAGCTTGGACAAGAGCGGGAGGACCTACAATGAGCAGTTCTTC